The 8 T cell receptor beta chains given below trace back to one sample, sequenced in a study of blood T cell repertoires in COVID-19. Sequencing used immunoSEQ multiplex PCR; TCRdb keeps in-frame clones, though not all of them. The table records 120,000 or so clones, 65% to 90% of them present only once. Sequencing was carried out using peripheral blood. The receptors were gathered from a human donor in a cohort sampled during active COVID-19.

CDR3 amino acids: CASSTRLTYGYTF. DNA for the CDR3: TGTGCCAGCAGTACTAGGTTGACCTATGGCTACACCTTC. The V call is TRBV6-2 or TRBV6-3, the J call TRBJ1-2; D not resolved. Germline V gives CDR1 MNHEY, CDR2 SVGEGT. V lost 5 bases and J 4 bases, leaving 11 bases between the germline ends. This CDR3 has 13 amino acids.

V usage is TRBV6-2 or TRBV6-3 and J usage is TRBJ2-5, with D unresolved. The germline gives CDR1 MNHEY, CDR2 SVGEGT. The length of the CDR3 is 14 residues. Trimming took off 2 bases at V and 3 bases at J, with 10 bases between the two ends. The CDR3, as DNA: TGTGCCAGCAGTTACCCCGTCCCTGAAGAGACCCAGTACTTC. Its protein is CASSYPVPEETQYF.

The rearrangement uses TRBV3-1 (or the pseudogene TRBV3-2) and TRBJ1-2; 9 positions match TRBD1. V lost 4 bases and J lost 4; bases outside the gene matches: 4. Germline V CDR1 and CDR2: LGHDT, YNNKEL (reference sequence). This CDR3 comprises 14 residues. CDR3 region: CASSRTGAGYGYTF. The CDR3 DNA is TGTGCCAGCAGCCGGACAGGGGCGGGCTATGGCTACACCTTC.

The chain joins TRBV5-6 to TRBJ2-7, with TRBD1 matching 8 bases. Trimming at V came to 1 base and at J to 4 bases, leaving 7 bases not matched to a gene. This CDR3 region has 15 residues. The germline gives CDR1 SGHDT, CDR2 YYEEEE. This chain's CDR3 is CASSLTDRDSYEQYF. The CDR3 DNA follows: TGTGCCAGCAGCTTGACGGACAGGGACTCTTACGAGCAGTACTTC.

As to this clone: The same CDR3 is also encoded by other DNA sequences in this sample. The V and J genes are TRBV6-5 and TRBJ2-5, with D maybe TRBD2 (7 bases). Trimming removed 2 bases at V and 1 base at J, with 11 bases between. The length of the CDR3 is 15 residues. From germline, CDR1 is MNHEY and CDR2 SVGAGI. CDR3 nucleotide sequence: TGTGCCAGCAGTTACGGGGGGGGCGTCCAAGAGACCCAGTACTTC. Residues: CASSYGGGVQETQYF.

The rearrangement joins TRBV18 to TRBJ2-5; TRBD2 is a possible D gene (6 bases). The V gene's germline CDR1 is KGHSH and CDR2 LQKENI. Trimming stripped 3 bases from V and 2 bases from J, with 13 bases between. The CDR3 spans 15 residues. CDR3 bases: TGTGCCAGCTCACCTCAGGGAGGCGGTCAAGAGACCCAGTACTTC. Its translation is CASSPQGGGQETQYF.

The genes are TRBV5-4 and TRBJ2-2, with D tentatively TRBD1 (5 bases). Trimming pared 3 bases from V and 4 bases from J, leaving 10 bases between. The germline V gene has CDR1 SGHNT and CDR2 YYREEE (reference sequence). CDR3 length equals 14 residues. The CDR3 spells CASSSKGVTGELFF. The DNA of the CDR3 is TGTGCCAGCAGCTCGAAAGGGGTCACCGGGGAGCTGTTTTTT. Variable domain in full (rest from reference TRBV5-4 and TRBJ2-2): ETGVTQSPTHLIKTRGQQVTLRCSSQSGHNTVSWYQQALGQGPQFIFQYYREEENGRGNFPPRFSGLQFPNYSSELNVNALELDDSALYLCASSSKGVTGELFFGEGSRLTVL.

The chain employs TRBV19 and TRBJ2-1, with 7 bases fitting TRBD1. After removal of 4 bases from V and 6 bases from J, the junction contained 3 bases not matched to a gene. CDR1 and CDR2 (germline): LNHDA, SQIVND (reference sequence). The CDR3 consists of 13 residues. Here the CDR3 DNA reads TGTGCCAGTAGTAGACAGGGTGGCAATGAGCAGTTCTTC. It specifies CASSRQGGNEQFF.